A single sample is the source of the 5 T cell receptor beta chains below, sequenced in a study of T cells after yellow fever vaccination. MiXCR, applied by TCRdb to the 5' RACE reads, yields one record per CDR3 protein. The sample contains about 120,000 distinct CDR3 sequences, around 6.7% of which appear only once. Sample: CD4+ T cells sorted from PBMCs, taken more than 35 days after the first yellow fever vaccination. These receptor sequences come from a man between 18 and 35 years old who received the YFV17D yellow fever vaccine.

This clonotype has ten or more counts. The chain combines TRBV7-9 with TRBJ1-3; D ambiguous. Germline V gene sequence: CDR1 SEHNR, CDR2 FQNEAQ (reference sequence). The CDR3 covers 14 residues. The ends were cut back, 7 bases at V and 0 bases at J, with 10 bases in the middle. The CDR3 DNA sequence: TGTGCCAGCACCCCGGGGTACTCTGGAAACACCATATATTTT. It is translated as CASTPGYSGNTIYF. Full variable domain (outside the CDR3, taken from reference TRBV7-9 and TRBJ1-3): DTGVSQNPRHKITKRGQNVTFRCDPISEHNRLYWYRQTLGQGPEFLTYFQNEAQLEKSRLLSDRFSAERPKGSFSTLEIQRTEQGDSAMYLCASTPGYSGNTIYFGEGSWLTVV.

This clonotype was seen many times. The chain links TRBV7-2 to TRBJ1-4; 7 bases line up with TRBD1. CDR1 is SGHTA, CDR2 FQGNSA, per germline. J was trimmed by 8 bases and V by 6 bases; bases with no gene match: 9. The CDR3 length is 14 residues. The CDR3 here is CASSYRGLDEKLFF. CDR3 DNA: TGTGCCAGCAGTTACAGGGGTTTGGACGAAAAACTGTTTTTT.

This chain links TRBV5-1 with TRBJ2-7; no clear D. Trimming took off 0 bases at V and 1 base at J, with 14 bases between the two ends. This CDR3 comprises 16 residues. Germline CDR1 is SGHRS and CDR2 is YFSETQ. CDR3 coding DNA: TGCGCCAGCAGCTTGGTTCGGAATCCCGGGTCCTACGAGCAGTACTTC. This sequence encodes CASSLVRNPGSYEQYF.

In this sample, this clonotype turned up many times. The chain recombines TRBV7-2 with TRBJ2-1; D is unclear. The CDR3 consists of 13 residues. V was trimmed by 4 bases and J by 8 bases, leaving 12 bases between them. Per the germline V gene, CDR1 is SGHTA and CDR2 is FQGNSA. CDR3 residues: CASSYTMGDEQFF. Here the CDR3 DNA reads TGTGCCAGCAGCTACACTATGGGCGATGAGCAGTTCTTC.

This clonotype was seen at least ten times. The chain links TRBV7-2 to TRBJ2-1, with TRBD2 as a possible D gene (6 bases). Per the germline V gene, CDR1 is SGHTA and CDR2 is FQGNSA. The CDR3 contains 14 residues. V gave up 4 bases and J gave up 12 bases, with 19 bases separating them. CDR3 DNA: TGTGCCAGCAGCTCGTCGGGGCCGTTGGGGGGGCAGTTCTTC. Translating it yields CASSSSGPLGGQFF.